These 7 T cell receptor beta chains were all obtained from the same sample, sequenced in a study of blood T cell repertoires in COVID-19. TCRdb keeps only in-frame clones here, not all; method: immunoSEQ multiplex PCR. The table has fewer than 350,000 clones, around 88% seen once; the top ten hold about 6.1%. Sequencing input: PBMCs or T cells enriched from blood (not recorded which). These receptors all stem from a woman in her thirties or forties who had recovered from COVID-19.

The chain links TRBV6-2 or TRBV6-3 to TRBJ2-7; 14 bases agree with TRBD2. From germline, CDR1 is MNHEY and CDR2 SVGEGT. Trimming cost V 4 bases and J 3 bases; bases outside gene matches: 5. The CDR3 contains 16 residues. This CDR3 is CASSSGLAGEFYEQYF. The CDR3 nucleotides read TGTGCCAGCAGTTCGGGACTAGCGGGAGAGTTCTACGAGCAGTACTTC.

The chain carries TRBV15 and TRBJ2-3; D is unresolved. The CDR3 extends over 14 amino acids. The V and J ends lost 0 bases and 2 bases respectively, with 6 bases between them. The germline CDR1 and CDR2 sequences are LNHNV and YYDKDF (reference sequence). CDR3 nucleotide sequence: TGTGCCACCAGCAGAGAAGGAGCCACAGATACGCAGTATTTT. This encodes CATSREGATDTQYF. The full variable domain, rest sourced from reference TRBV15 and TRBJ2-3, is DAMVIQNPRYQVTQFGKPVTLSCSQTLNHNVMYWYQQKSSQAPKLLFHYYDKDFNNEADTPDNFQSRRPNTSFCFLDIRSPGLGDTAMYLCATSREGATDTQYFGPGTRLTVL.

The chain uses TRBV18 and TRBJ2-3, with no clear D. CDR1 is KGHSH, CDR2 LQKENI, per germline. Deletions cut 3 bases from V and 2 bases from J, with 9 bases between. The CDR3 totals 14 residues. In nucleotides, the CDR3 is TGTGCCAGCTCACCGTCACAAGTCACAGATACGCAGTATTTT. Its protein is CASSPSQVTDTQYF.

The gene calls are TRBV2 and TRBJ2-7; 10 nucleotides line up with TRBD2. In germline, CDR1 is SNHLY, CDR2 FYNNEI. The CDR3 spans 14 residues. V lost 5 bases and J lost 0; bases outside the gene matches: 1. This CDR3 is CASSSGRASYEQYF. CDR3 in DNA: TGTGCCAGCAGTAGCGGGAGGGCCTCCTACGAGCAGTACTTC. The full variable domain, its missing parts supplied by reference TRBV2 and TRBJ2-7, is EPEVTQTPSHQVTQMGQEVILRCVPISNHLYFYWYRQILGQKVEFLVSFYNNEISEKSEIFDDQFSVERPDGSNFTLKIRSTKLEDSAMYFCASSSGRASYEQYFGPGTRLTVT.

The table lists this clone with a count of one. The chain combines TRBV4-1 with TRBJ2-3; D is possibly TRBD2 (5 bases). V gave up 6 bases and J gave up 1 base, with 14 bases separating them. The CDR3 runs to 15 residues. The germline V gene has CDR1 MGHRA and CDR2 YSYEKL. CDR3 region: CASSPGWRGTDTQYF. The DNA of the CDR3 is TGCGCCAGCAGTCCCGGATGGCGGGGCACAGATACGCAGTATTTT.

This sequence joins TRBV19 and TRBJ2-7; TRBD1 matches at 7 bases. The CDR3 totals 14 residues. V was pared by 4 bases and J by 6 bases, with 9 bases of the junction left unmatched. The germline V gene has CDR1 LNHDA and CDR2 SQIVND (reference sequence). The CDR3 region is CASSTEGQVSEQYF. The DNA of the CDR3 is TGTGCCAGTAGTACGGAAGGACAGGTGAGCGAGCAGTACTTC.

The chain couples TRBV5-6 to TRBJ1-4, with 9 nucleotides matching TRBD1. The V and J ends lost 5 bases and 3 bases, in that order; junction bases with no gene match: 5. The CDR3 consists of 15 residues. Germline-derived CDR1 and CDR2 are SGHDT and YYEEEE. DNA of the CDR3: TGTGCCAGCAGAGACAGGGGGGGCCCTAATGAAAAACTGTTTTTT. As protein: CASRDRGGPNEKLFF.